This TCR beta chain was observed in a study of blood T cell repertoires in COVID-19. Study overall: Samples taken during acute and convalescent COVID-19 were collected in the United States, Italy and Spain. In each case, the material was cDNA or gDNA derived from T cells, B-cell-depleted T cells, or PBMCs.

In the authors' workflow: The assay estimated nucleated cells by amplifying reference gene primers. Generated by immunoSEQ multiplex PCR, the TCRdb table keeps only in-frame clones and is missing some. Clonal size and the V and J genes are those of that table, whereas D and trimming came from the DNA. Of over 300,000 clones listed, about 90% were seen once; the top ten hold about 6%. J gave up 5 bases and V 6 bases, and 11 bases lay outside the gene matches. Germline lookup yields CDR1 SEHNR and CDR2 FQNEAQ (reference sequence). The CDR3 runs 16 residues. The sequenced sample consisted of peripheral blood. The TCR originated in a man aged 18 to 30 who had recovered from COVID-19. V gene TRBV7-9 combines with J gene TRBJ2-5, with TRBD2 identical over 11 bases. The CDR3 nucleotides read TGTGCCAGCAGTCCATGGCTAGCGGGAGGCTTGGAGACCCAGTACTTC. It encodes CASSPWLAGGLETQYF.